The entry below gives a single T cell receptor (beta chain) sequence along with its context. This record belongs to a study of technical replicates of blood from several donors. Per germline, CDR1 MGHDK and CDR2 SYGVNS. V shed 5 bases and J shed 4 bases, with 6 bases lying between them. CDR3 length equals 12 residues. Clones were sequenced by immunoSEQ multiplex PCR, and TCRdb holds only the in-frame ones, with some missing. The table lists some 79,000 clones, 75% to 95% of them singletons. The specimen sequenced was T cells isolated from PBMCs. This TCR was recovered from a human donor in good health. Some clones in this sample may be carry-over from other donors' samples. J is TRBJ1-3 and V is TRBV25-1; D remains unclear. CDR3 region: CASSPPGNTIYF. CDR3 nucleotides: TGTGCCAGCAGTCCCCCGGGAAACACCATATATTTT.